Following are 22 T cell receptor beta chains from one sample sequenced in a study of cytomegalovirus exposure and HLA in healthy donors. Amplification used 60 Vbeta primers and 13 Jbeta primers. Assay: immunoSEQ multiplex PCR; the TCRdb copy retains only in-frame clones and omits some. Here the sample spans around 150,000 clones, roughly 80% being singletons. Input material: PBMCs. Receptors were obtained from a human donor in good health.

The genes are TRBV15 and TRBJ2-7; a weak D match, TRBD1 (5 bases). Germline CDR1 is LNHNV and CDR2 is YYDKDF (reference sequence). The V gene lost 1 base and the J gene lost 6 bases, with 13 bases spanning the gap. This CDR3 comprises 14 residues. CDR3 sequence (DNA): TGTGCCACCAGCAGAGTACCAGGGTTCGGCGAGCAGTACTTC. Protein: CATSRVPGFGEQYF.

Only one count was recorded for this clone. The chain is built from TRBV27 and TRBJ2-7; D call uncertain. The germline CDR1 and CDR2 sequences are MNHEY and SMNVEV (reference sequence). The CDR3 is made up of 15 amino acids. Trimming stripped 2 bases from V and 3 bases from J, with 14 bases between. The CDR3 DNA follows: TGTGCCAGCAGTTTAAGGTTAGGCAGGAACTACGAGCAGTACTTC. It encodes CASSLRLGRNYEQYF.

The chain's CDR3 is CASSRSSGLNTDTQYF. CDR3 DNA: TGTGCCAGCAGCCGATCTAGCGGTCTGAACACAGATACGCAGTATTTT. V usage is TRBV7-3 and J usage is TRBJ2-3, with 7 nucleotides matching TRBD2. After removal of 5 bases from V and 2 bases from J, the junction contained 10 bases not matched to a gene. This CDR3 has 16 residues. Per germline, CDR1 SGHTA and CDR2 FQGTGA.

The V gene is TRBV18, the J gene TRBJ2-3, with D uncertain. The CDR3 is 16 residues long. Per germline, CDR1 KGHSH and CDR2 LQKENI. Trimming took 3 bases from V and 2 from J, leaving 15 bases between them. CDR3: CASSPNLIGFTDTQYF. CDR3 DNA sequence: TGTGCCAGCTCACCGAACTTAATCGGTTTCACAGATACGCAGTATTTT.

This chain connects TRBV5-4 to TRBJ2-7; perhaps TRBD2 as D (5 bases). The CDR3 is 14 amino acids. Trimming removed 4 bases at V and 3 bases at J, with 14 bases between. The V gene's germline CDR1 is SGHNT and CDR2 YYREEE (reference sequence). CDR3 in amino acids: CASSEDGVYYEQYF. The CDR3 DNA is TGTGCCAGCAGCGAAGACGGGGTTTACTACGAGCAGTACTTC.

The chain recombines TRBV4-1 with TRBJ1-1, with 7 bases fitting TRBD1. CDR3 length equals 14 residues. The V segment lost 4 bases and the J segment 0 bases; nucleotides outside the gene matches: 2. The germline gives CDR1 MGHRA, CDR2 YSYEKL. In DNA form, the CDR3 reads TGCGCCAGCAGCCCGACAGGGCTGAACACTGAAGCTTTCTTT. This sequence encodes CASSPTGLNTEAFF.

The CDR3 loop is CASSQDTVSGANVLTF. As DNA, the CDR3 is TGCGCCAGCAGCCAAGATACAGTCTCTGGGGCCAACGTCCTGACTTTC. This rearrangement joins TRBV4-3 to TRBJ2-6; D unclear. The CDR3 contains 16 residues. Germline CDR1 LGHNA, CDR2 YSLEER. V lost 0 bases, J lost 0 bases, and 6 bases lay in between.

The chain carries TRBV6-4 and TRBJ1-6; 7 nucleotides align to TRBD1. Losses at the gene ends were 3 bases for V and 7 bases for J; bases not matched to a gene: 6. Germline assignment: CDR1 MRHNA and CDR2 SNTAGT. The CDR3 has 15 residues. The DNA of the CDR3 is TGTGCCAGCAGTGAGTTTTGGGACAGAAATTCACCCCTCCACTTT. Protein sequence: CASSEFWDRNSPLHF.

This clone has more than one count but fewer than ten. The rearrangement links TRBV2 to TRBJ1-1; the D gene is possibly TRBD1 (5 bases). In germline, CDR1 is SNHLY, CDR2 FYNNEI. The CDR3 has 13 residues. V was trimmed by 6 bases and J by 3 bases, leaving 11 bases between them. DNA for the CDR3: TGTGCCAGCAGCAAAGCCAGGGACACTGAAGCTTTCTTT. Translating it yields CASSKARDTEAFF.

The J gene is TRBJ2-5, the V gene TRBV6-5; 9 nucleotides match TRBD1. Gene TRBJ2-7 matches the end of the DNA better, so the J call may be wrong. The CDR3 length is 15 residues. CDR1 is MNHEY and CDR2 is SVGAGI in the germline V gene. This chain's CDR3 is CASSYGPGQGYEQYF. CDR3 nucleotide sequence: TGTGCCAGCAGTTACGGCCCGGGACAGGGTTACGAGCAGTACTTC.

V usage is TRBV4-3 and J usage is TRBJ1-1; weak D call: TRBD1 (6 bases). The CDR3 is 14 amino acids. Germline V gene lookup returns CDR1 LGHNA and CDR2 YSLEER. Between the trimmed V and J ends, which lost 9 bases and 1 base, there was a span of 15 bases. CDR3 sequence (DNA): TGCGCCAGTACAGGGTCTTTTAGGAACACTGAAGCTTTCTTT. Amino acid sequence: CASTGSFRNTEAFF.

The CDR3 DNA reads TGTGCCAGCAGCCCCAGATGGACAGGCGGGGAAAACACTGAAGCTTTCTTT. Its protein product is CASSPRWTGGENTEAFF. The chain couples TRBV5-5 to TRBJ1-1; TRBD1 aligns across 7 bases. The V gene end was trimmed by 4 bases and the J gene end by 2 bases; junction bases not matched to a gene: 14. The germline CDR1 and CDR2 sequences are SGHKS and YYEKEE (reference sequence). This CDR3 comprises 17 residues. Complete variable domain (other parts from reference TRBV5-5 and TRBJ1-1): DAGVTQSPTHLIKTRGQQVTLRCSPISGHKSVSWYQQVLGQGPQFIFQYYEKEERGRGNFPDRFSARQFPNYSSELNVNALLLGDSALYLCASSPRWTGGENTEAFFGQGTRLTVV.

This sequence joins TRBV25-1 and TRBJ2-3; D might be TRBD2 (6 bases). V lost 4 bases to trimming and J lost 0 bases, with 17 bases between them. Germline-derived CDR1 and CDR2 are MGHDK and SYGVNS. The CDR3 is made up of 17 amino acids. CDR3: CASSATRGVRSTDTQYF. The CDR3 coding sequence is TGTGCCAGCAGTGCCACTCGCGGGGTCCGTAGCACAGATACGCAGTATTTT.

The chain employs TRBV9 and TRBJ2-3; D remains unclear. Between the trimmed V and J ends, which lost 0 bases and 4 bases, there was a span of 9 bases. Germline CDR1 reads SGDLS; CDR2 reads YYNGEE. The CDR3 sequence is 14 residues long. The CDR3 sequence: CASSVEALADTQYF. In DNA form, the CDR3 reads TGTGCCAGCAGCGTAGAAGCGCTCGCAGATACGCAGTATTTT.

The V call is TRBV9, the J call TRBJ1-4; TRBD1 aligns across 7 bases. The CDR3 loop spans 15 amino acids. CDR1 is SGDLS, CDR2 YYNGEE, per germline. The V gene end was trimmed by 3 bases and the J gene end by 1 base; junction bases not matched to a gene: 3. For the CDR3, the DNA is TGTGCCAGCAGCGCCCACAGGGGAACTAATGAAAAACTGTTTTTT. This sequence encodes CASSAHRGTNEKLFF.

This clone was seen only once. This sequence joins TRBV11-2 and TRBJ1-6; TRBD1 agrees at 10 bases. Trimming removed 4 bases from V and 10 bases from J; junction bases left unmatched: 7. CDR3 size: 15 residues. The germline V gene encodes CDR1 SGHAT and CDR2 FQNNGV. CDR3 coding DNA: TGTGCCAGCAGCTCGCAACCGGGACAGGGGTCACCCCTCCACTTT. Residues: CASSSQPGQGSPLHF. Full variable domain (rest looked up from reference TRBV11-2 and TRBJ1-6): EAGVAQSPRYKIIEKRQSVAFWCNPISGHATLYWYQQILGQGPKLLIQFQNNGVVDDSQLPKDRFSAERLKGVDSTLKIQPAKLEDSAVYLCASSSQPGQGSPLHFGNGTRLTVT.

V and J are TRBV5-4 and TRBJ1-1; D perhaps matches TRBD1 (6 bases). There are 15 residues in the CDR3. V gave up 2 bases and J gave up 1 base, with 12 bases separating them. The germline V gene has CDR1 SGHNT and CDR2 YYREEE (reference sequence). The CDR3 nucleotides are TGTGCCAGCAGCTTTAACGCCAGGGGGAACACTGAAGCTTTCTTT. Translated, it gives CASSFNARGNTEAFF.

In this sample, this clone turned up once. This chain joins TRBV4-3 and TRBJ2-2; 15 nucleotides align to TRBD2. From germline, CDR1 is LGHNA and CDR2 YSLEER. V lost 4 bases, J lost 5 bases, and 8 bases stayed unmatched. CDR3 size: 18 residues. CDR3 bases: TGCGCCAGCAGCCTAAGGACTAGCGGGGGGGCAAGAACCGGGGAGCTGTTTTTT. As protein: CASSLRTSGGARTGELFF.

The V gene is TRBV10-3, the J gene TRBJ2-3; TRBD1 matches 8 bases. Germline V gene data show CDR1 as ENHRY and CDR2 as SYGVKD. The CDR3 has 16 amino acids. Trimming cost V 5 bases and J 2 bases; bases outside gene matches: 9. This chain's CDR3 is CAISPNSGGFTDTQYF. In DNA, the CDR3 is TGTGCCATCAGTCCGAATTCAGGGGGCTTCACAGATACGCAGTATTTT.

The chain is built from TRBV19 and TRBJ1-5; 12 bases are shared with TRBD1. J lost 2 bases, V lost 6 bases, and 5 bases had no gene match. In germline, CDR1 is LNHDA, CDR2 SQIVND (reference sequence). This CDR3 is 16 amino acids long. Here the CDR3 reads CASRGTGGVGNQPQHF. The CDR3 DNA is TGTGCCAGTAGGGGGACAGGGGGCGTGGGCAATCAGCCCCAGCATTTT.

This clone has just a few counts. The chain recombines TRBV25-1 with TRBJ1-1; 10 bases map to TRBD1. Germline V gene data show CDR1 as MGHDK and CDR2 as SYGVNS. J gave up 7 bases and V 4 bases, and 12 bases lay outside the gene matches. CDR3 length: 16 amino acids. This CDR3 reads CASSVSPGQGEGEAFF. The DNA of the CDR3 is TGTGCCAGCAGTGTCTCCCCAGGACAGGGGGAAGGTGAAGCTTTCTTT.

The CDR3 sequence: CASSPPTSNTEAFF. CDR3 in DNA: TGTGCCAGCAGCCCGCCGACATCGAACACTGAAGCTTTCTTT. The gene calls are TRBV7-9 and TRBJ1-1; the D is unclear. V lost 5 bases to trimming and J lost 1 base, with 11 bases between them. From germline, CDR1 is SEHNR and CDR2 FQNEAQ (reference sequence). The CDR3 runs to 14 residues.